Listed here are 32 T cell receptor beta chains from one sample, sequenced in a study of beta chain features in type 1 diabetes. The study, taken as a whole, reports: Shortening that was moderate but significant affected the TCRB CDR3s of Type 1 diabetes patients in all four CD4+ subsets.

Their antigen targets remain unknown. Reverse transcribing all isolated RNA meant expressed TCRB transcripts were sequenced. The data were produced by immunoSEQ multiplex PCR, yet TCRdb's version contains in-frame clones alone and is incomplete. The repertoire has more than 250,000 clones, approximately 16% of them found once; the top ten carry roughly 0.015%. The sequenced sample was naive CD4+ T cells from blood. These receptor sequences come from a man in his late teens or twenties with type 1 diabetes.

Written as DNA, the CDR3 is TGTGCCAGCAGCTTACTTCCTGGAGGTGGCTACACCTTC. Its protein product is CASSLLPGGGYTF. The rearrangement links TRBV7-8 to TRBJ1-2, with D hard to call. The germline V and J ends were trimmed by 2 bases and 7 bases, with 11 bases remaining between them. CDR1 SGHVS and CDR2 FQNEAQ come from the germline V gene. This CDR3 spans 13 amino acids.

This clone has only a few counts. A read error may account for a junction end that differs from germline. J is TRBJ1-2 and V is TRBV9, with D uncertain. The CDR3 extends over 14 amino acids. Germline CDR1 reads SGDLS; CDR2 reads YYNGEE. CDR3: CASSVGYSTYGYAF. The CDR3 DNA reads TGTGCCAGCAGCGTCGGGTACTCTACCTATGGCTACGCCTTC.

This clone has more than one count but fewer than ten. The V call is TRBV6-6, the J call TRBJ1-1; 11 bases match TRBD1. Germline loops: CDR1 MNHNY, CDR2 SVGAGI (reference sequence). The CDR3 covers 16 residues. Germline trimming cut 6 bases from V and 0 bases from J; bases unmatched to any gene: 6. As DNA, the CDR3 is TGTGCCAGCAGCCGGACAGGGGGCGGGATGAACACTGAAGCTTTCTTT. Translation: CASSRTGGGMNTEAFF.

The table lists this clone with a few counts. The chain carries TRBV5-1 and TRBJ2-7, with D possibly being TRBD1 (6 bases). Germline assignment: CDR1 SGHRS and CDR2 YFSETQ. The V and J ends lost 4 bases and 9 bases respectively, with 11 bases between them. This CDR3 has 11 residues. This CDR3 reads CASSEQGPQYF. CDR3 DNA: TGCGCCAGCAGCGAACAGGGACCGCAGTACTTC.

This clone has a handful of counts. CDR3 in amino acids: CASWGQGSSGNTIYF. The DNA of the CDR3 is TGTGCCAGCTGGGGGCAGGGGAGCTCTGGAAACACCATATATTTT. This rearrangement joins TRBV7-9 to TRBJ1-3; tentatively, D is TRBD1 (6 bases). CDR1 is SEHNR and CDR2 is FQNEAQ in the germline V gene (reference sequence). This CDR3 spans 15 amino acids. V lost 8 bases to trimming and J lost 0 bases, with 14 bases between them. Supplemented by reference TRBV7-9 and TRBJ1-3, the full variable domain reads DTGVSQNPRHKITKRGQNVTFRCDPISEHNRLYWYRQTLGQGPEFLTYFQNEAQLEKSRLLSDRFSAERPKGSFSTLEIQRTEQGDSAMYLCASWGQGSSGNTIYFGEGSWLTVV.

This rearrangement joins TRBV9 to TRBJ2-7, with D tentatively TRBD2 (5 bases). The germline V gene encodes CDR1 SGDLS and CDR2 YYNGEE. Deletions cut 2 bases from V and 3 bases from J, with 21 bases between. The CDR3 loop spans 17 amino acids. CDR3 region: CASSVAGSVLIGYEQYF. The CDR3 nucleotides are TGTGCCAGCAGCGTCGCGGGTAGTGTGCTGATTGGCTACGAGCAGTACTTC.

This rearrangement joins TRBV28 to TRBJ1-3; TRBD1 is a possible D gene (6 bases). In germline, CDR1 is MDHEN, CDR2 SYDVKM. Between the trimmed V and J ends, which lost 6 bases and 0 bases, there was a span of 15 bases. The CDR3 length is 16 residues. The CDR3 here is CASRGGAGPSGNTIYF. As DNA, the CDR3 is TGTGCCAGCAGGGGGGGGGCAGGGCCCTCTGGAAACACCATATATTTT.

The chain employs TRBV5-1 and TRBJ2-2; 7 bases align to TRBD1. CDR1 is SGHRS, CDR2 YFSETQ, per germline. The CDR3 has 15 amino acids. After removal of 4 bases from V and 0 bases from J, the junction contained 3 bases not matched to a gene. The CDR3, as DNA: TGCGCCAGCAGCCCGGGACAGCCGAACACCGGGGAGCTGTTTTTT. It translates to CASSPGQPNTGELFF.

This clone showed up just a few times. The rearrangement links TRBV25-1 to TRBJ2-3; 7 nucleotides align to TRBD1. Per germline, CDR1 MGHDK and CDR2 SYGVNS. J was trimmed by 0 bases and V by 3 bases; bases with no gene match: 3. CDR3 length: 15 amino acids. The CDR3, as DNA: TGTGCCAGCAGTGATGACAGGGACAGCACAGATACGCAGTATTTT. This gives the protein CASSDDRDSTDTQYF.

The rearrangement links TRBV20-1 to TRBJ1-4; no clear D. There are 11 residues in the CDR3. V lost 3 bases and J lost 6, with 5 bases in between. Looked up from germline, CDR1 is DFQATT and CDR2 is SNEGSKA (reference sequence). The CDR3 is CSASPHEKLFF. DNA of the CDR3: TGCAGTGCTAGCCCTCATGAAAAACTGTTTTTT.

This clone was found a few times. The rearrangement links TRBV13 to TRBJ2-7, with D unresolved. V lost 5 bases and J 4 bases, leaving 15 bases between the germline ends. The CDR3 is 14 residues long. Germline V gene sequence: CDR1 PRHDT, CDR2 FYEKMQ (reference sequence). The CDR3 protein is CASSPSSRVYEQYF. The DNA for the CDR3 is TGTGCCAGCAGCCCCTCATCCCGGGTGTACGAGCAGTACTTC.

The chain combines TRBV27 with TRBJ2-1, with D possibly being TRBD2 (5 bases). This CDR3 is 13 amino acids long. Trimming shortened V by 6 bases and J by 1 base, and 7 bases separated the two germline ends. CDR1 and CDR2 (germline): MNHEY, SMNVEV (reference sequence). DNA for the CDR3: TGTGCCAGCAGCGGGAATTCCTACAATGAGCAGTTCTTC. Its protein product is CASSGNSYNEQFF.

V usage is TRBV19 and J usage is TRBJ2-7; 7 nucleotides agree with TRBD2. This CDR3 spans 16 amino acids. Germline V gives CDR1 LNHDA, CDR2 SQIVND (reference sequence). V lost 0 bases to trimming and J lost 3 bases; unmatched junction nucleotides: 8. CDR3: CASSIDGPTSIYEQYF. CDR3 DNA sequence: TGTGCCAGTAGTATAGATGGCCCGACTAGCATCTACGAGCAGTACTTC. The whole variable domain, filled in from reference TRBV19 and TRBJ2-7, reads DGGITQSPKYLFRKEGQNVTLSCEQNLNHDAMYWYRQDPGQGLRLIYYSQIVNDFQKGDIAEGYSVSREKKESFPLTVTSAQKNPTAFYLCASSIDGPTSIYEQYFGPGTRLTVT.

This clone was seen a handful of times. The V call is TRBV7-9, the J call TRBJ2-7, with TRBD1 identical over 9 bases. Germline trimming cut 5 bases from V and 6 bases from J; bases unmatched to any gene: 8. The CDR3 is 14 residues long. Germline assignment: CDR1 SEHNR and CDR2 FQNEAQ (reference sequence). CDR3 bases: TGTGCCAGCAGCCCCGTCCGGGACAGGGCCGAGCAGTACTTC. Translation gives CASSPVRDRAEQYF.

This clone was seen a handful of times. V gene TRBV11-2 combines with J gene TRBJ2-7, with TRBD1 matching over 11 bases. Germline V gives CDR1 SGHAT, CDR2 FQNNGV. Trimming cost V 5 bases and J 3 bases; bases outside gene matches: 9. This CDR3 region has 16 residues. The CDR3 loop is CASSPFHGTGGYEQYF. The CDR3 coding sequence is TGTGCCAGCAGCCCCTTTCACGGGACAGGGGGCTACGAGCAGTACTTC.

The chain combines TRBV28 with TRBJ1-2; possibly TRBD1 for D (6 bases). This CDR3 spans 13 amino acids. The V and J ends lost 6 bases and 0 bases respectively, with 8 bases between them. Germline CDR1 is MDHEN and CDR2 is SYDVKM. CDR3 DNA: TGTGCCAGCAGGACAGGAGCTAACTATGGCTACACCTTC. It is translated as CASRTGANYGYTF.

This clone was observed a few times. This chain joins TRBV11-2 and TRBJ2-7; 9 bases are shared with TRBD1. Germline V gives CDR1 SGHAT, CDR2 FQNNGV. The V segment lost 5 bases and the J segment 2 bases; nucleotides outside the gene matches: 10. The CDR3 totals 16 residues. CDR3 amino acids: CASSSGPRQGAYEQYF. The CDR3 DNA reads TGTGCCAGCAGCAGCGGTCCGCGACAGGGGGCCTACGAGCAGTACTTC.

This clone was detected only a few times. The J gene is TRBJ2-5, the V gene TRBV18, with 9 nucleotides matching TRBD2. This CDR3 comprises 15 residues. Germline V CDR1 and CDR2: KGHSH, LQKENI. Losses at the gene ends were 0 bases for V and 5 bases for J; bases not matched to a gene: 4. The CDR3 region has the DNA TGTGCCAGCTCACCACCGCCTAGCGGGAAGGAGACCCAGTACTTC. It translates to CASSPPPSGKETQYF.

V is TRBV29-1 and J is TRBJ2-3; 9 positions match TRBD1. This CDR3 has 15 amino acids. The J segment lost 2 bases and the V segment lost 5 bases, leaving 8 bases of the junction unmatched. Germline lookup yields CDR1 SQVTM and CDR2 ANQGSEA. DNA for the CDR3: TGCAGCGTTAAACAGGGGGCTATCCTCACAGATACGCAGTATTTT. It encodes CSVKQGAILTDTQYF.

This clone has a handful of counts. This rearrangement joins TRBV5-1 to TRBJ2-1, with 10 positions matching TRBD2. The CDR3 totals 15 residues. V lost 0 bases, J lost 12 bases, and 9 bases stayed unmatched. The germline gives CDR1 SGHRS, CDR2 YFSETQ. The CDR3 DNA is TGCGCCAGCAGCTTGGCCAGCGGGGGGGTGAGAGGGCAGTTCTTC. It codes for CASSLASGGVRGQFF.

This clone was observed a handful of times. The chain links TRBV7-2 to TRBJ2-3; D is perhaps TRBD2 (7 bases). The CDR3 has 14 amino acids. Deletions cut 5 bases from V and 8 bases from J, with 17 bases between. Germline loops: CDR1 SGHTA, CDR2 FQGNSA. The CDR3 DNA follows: TGTGCCAGCAGCCTGCCGGGGGGCCCAGGTACGCAGTATTTT. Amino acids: CASSLPGGPGTQYF.

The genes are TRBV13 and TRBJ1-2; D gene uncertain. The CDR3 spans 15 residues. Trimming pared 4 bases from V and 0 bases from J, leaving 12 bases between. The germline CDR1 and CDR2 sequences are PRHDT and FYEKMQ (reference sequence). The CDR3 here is CASSYKTGANYGYTF. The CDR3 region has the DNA TGTGCCAGCAGCTACAAGACGGGTGCTAACTATGGCTACACCTTC.

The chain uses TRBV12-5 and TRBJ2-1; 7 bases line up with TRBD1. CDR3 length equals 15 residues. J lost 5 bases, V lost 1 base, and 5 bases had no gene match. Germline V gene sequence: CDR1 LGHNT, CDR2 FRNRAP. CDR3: CASGLAGTADNEQFF. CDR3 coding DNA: TGTGCTAGTGGTTTGGCCGGGACAGCCGACAATGAGCAGTTCTTC.

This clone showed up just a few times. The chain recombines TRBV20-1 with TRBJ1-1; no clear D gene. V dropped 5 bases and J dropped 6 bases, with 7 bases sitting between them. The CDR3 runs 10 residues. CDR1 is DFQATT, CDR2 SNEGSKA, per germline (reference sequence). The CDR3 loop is CSARRAEAFF. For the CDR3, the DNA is TGCAGTGCTCGGAGGGCTGAAGCTTTCTTT.

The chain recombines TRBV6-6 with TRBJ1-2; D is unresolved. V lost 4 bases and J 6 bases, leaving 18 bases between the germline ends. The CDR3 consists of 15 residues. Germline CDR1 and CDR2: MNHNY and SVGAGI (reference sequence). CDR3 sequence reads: CASSSDIREENGYTF. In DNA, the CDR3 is TGTGCCAGCAGTTCAGACATACGGGAGGAGAATGGCTACACCTTC.

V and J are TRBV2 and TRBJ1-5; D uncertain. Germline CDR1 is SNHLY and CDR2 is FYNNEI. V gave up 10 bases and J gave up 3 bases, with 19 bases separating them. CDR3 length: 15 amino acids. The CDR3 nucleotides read TGTGCCATACAAAAGGAGGCAGGAGACAATCAGCCCCAGCATTTT. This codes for CAIQKEAGDNQPQHF. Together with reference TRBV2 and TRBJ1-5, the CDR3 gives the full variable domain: EPEVTQTPSHQVTQMGQEVILRCVPISNHLYFYWYRQILGQKVEFLVSFYNNEISEKSEIFDDQFSVERPDGSNFTLKIRSTKLEDSAMYFCAIQKEAGDNQPQHFGDGTRLSIL.

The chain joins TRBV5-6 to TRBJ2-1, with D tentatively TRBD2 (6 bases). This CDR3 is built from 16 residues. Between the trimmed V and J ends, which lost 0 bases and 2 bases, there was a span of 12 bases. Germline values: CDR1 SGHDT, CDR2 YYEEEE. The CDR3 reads CASSLVGTFPYNEQFF. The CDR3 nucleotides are TGTGCCAGCAGCTTGGTGGGGACTTTCCCCTACAATGAGCAGTTCTTC.

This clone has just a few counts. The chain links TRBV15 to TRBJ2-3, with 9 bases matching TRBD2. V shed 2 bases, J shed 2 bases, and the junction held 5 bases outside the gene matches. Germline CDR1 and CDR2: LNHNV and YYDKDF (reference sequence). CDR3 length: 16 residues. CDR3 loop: CATSRRSGGITDTQYF. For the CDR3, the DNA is TGTGCCACCAGCAGACGGAGCGGGGGGATCACAGATACGCAGTATTTT.

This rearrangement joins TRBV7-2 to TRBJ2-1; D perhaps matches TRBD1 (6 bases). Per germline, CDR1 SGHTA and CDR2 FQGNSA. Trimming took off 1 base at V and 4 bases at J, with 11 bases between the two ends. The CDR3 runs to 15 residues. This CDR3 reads CASSLDRDVYNEQFF. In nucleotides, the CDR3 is TGTGCCAGCAGCTTAGACAGGGATGTGTACAATGAGCAGTTCTTC. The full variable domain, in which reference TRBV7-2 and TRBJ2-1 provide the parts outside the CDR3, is GAGVSQSPSNKVTEKGKDVELRCDPISGHTALYWYRQSLGQGLEFLIYFQGNSAPDKSGLPSDRFSAERTGGSVSTLTIQRTQQEDSAVYLCASSLDRDVYNEQFFGPGTRLTVL.

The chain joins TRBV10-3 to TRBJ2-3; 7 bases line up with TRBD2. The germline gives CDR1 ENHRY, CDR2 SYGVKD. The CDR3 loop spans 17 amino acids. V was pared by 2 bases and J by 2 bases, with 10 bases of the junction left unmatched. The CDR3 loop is CAISEPWEGTLTDTQYF. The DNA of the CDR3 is TGTGCCATCAGTGAGCCCTGGGAGGGGACTCTCACAGATACGCAGTATTTT.

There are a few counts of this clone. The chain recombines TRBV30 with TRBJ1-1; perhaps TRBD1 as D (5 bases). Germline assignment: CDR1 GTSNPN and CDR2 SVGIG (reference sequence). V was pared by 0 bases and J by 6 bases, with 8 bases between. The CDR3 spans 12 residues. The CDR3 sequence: CAWSVLTAEAFF. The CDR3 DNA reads TGTGCCTGGAGTGTGTTGACAGCTGAAGCTTTCTTT.

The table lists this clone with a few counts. In DNA form, the CDR3 reads TGTGCCTGGAGACGACAGGGTAATGAAAAACTGTTTTTT. This gives the protein CAWRRQGNEKLFF. V usage is TRBV30 and J usage is TRBJ1-4; 7 nucleotides agree with TRBD1. CDR3 length: 13 amino acids. The germline gives CDR1 GTSNPN, CDR2 SVGIG (reference sequence). V lost 3 bases, J lost 4 bases, and 2 bases stayed unmatched. The full variable domain, rest sourced from reference TRBV30 and TRBJ1-4, is SQTIHQWPATLVQPVGSPLSLECTVEGTSNPNLYWYRQAAGRGLQLLFYSVGIGQISSEVPQNLSASRPQDRQFILSSKKLLLSDSGFYLCAWRRQGNEKLFFGSGTQLSVL.